The clone carrying this T cell receptor (beta chain) was counted a few times. Its antigen remains unknown. At one end, the junction sequence differs from germline, possibly due to a read error. The data stem from a study of cytomegalovirus exposure and HLA in healthy donors. PCR involved 60 Vbeta and 13 Jbeta primers. Here immunoSEQ multiplex PCR was the method, and the copy in TCRdb shows in-frame clones only, minus some. Here the sample spans about 99,000 clones, over 9.5% being singletons. Study-level points and caveats: Earlier findings revealed that most TCR beta V segments proved productive either about 90% or about 30% of the time. Highly shared variants forming one cluster were likely a sequencing artifact.

The CDR3 sequence is 11 residues long. Germline loops: CDR1 SEHNR, CDR2 FQNEAQ (reference sequence). The source is a man between 40 and 49 years old in good health and CMV-seropositive. Sequencing was performed on PBMCs. The rearrangement joins TRBV7-9 to TRBJ2-3, with 8 bases that match TRBD1. The CDR3 DNA follows: TGTACCAGCAGCTTAAGGACAGGGAAGTATTTT. It is translated as CTSSLRTGKYF.